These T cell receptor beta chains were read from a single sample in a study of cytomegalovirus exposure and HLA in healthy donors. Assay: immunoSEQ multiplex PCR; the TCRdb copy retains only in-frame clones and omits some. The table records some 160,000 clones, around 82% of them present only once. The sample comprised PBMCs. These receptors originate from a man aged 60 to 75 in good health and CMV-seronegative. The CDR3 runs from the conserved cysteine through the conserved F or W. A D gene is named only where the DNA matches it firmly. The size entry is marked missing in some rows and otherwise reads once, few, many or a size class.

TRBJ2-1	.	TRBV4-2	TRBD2	TGTGCCAGCAGCGTGTCCCGGACTAGCGGTTACAATGAGCAGTTCTTC	CASSVSRTSGYNEQFF
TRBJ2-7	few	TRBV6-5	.	TGTGCCAGCAGTGTCGACAGGTCCAGGGAGCAGTACTTC	CASSVDRSREQYF
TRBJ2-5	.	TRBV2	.	TGTGCCAGCAGTGTCGCGTCAGGGGTAACCCAGTACTTC	CASSVASGVTQYF
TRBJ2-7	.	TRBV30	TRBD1	TGTGCCTGTGGCCCAGGGACAGGGGTCGCCTACGAGCAGTACTTC	CACGPGTGVAYEQYF
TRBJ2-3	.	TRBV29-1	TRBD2	TGCAGCTATCCTGGGACTAGCGGGACAGATACGCAGTATTTT	CSYPGTSGTDTQYF
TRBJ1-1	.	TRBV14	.	TGTGCCAGCAGCCCCCTAGGGAAGGGAGGGAACACTGAAGCTTTCTTT	CASSPLGKGGNTEAFF
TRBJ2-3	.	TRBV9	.	TGTGCCAGCAGCGTAGTCGCGGATACGCAGTATTTT	CASSVVADTQYF
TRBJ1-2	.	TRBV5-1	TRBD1	TGTGCCAGCAGCTTGACACAGGGGTTAGGTGGCTACACCTTC	CASSLTQGLGGYTF
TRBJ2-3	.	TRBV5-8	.	TGTGCCAGCCGCCGGTCGGGGTACACAGATACGCAGTATTTT	CASRRSGYTDTQYF
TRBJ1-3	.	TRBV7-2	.	TGTGCCAGCAGCTTAGTAGGTCAGGGATCCGGAAACACCATATATTTT	CASSLVGQGSGNTIYF
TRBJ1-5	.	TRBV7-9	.	TGTGCCAGCAGCCTAAACAGGCTGGGGTTGTGGGACAATCAGCCCCAGCATTTT	CASSLNRLGLWDNQPQHF
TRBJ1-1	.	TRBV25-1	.	TGTGCCAGCAGTGGCCTGGACAGGAACACTGAAGCTTTCTTT	CASSGLDRNTEAFF
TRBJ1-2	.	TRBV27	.	TGTGCCAGCAGTCGCCAGTCGGGGGGCGGCTACACCTTC	CASSRQSGGGYTF
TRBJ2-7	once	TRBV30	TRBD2	TGTGCCTGGAGCGGTGGGGGTAGCGGGAGCCACGAGCAGTACTTC	CAWSGGGSGSHEQYF
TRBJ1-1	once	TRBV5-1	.	TGCGCCAGCAGCTTGGCGGGGTTTGGCAGAATGAACACTGAAGCTTTCTTT	CASSLAGFGRMNTEAFF
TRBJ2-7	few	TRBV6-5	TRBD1	TGTGCCAGCAGATCAGACAGGGGAGGTTCCTACGAGCAGTACTTC	CASRSDRGGSYEQYF
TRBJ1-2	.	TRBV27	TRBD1	TGTGCCAGCAGTTCATCTCCGGGACAGGGACACTATGGCTACACCTTC	CASSSSPGQGHYGYTF
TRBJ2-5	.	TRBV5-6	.	TGTGCCAGCAGCTTGTGGGGGGGGCAGGAGACCCAGTACTTC	CASSLWGGQETQYF
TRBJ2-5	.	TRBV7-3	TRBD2	TGTGCCAGCAGCTTACTCGGACTAGCGGGGCAAGAGACCCAGTACTTC	CASSLLGLAGQETQYF
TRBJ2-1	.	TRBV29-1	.	TGCAGCGCCTCTCCTCTGGACTCTCAGTTCTTC	CSASPLDSQFF
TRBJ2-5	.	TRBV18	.	TGTGCCAGCTCACCAAGGGCAGGGTCCGAGACCCAGTACTTC	CASSPRAGSETQYF
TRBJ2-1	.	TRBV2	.	TGTGCCAGCGGGAGGAACGGGAATGAGCAGTTCTTC	CASGRNGNEQFF
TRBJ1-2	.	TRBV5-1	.	TGCGCCAGCAGCTTTATAGAGGACTATGGCTACACCTTC	CASSFIEDYGYTF
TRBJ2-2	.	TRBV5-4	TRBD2	TGTGCCAGCAGCTTAGGACTAGTGGACGGGGAGCTGTTTTTT	CASSLGLVDGELFF
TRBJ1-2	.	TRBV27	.	TGTGCCAGCAGTCCGCAGGGGTATGGCTACACCTTC	CASSPQGYGYTF
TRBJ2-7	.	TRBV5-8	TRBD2	TGTGCCAGCAGCTCAGGGACTAGCGGGAGTCGTCAGTACTTC	CASSSGTSGSRQYF
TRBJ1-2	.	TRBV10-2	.	TGCGCCAGCAGTGGAGGGTCCGGTAACTATGGCTACACCTTC	CASSGGSGNYGYTF
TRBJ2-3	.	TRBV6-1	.	TGTGCCAGCAGTGAGTACACAGATACGCAGTATTTT	CASSEYTDTQYF
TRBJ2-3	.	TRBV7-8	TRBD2	TGTGCCAGCAGCTTGGAAGATGGTAGCGGGAGATCCGTAGATACGCAGTATTTT	CASSLEDGSGRSVDTQYF
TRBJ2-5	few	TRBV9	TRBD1	TGTGCCAGCAGCCCAGACAGGGGGCGCGGAGAGACCCAGTACTTC	CASSPDRGRGETQYF
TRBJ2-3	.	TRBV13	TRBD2	TGTGCCAGCAGCCTCCGACTAGCGGAGATATCGCAGTATTTT	CASSLRLAEISQYF
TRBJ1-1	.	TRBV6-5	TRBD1	TGTGCCAGCAGCCGACCCGGGACAGTGAACACTGAAGCTTTCTTT	CASSRPGTVNTEAFF
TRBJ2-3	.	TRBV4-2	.	TGTGCCAGCAGGCCCGACAGTCCTAGCACAGATACGCAGTATTTT	CASRPDSPSTDTQYF
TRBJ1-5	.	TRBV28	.	TGTGCCAGCAGTTTGTCCCGGAGTTTTAGCAATCAGCCCCAGCATTTT	CASSLSRSFSNQPQHF
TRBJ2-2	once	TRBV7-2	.	TGTGCCAGCAGCTCCGATAGAACAGACACCGGGGAGCTGTTTTTT	CASSSDRTDTGELFF
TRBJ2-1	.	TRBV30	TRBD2	TGTGCCTGGGATAGCGGGCTATACAATGAGCAGTTCTTC	CAWDSGLYNEQFF
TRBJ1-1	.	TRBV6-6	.	TGTGCCAGCAGTTACTCGACCGGGTTCCGGGACACTGAAGCTTTCTTT	CASSYSTGFRDTEAFF
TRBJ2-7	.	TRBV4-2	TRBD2	TGTGCCAGCAGCCAAGATTTAACAGCGGGAACTGCCTACGAGCAGTACTTC	CASSQDLTAGTAYEQYF
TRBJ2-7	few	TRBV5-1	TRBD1	TGCGCCAGCAGCATTGACAGGGCCTACGAGCAGTACTTC	CASSIDRAYEQYF
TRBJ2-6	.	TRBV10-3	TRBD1	TGTGCCATCAGTGAAGGGACAGGGTGGGAAGGGGCCAACGTCCTGACTTTC	CAISEGTGWEGANVLTF
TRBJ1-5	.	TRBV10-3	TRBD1	TGTGCCATCAGTGAGTCGGACAGGGCCCAGCCCCAGCATTTT	CAISESDRAQPQHF
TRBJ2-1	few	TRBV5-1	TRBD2	TGCGCCAGCAGCTTGTGGGCTAGCGGGAGACACAATGAGCAGTTCTTC	CASSLWASGRHNEQFF
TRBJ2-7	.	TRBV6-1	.	TGTGCCAGCAGTGAAGACGGGACTCTATACGAGCAGTACTTC	CASSEDGTLYEQYF
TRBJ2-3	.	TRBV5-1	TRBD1	TGCGCCAGCAGCCAATACACCGGGACAGGGATGATCACAGATACGCAGTATTTT	CASSQYTGTGMITDTQYF
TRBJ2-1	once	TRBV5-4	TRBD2	TGTGCCAGCAGGCGGACCGGGACTAGGGGGGGAAATGAGCAGTTCTTC	CASRRTGTRGGNEQFF
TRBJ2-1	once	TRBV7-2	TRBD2	TGTGCCAGCAGCTGGGGACTAGCGGCTGAGCAGTTCTTC	CASSWGLAAEQFF
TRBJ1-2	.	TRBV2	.	TGTGCCAGCAGTGGTCGAGCGTACTATGGCTACACCTTC	CASSGRAYYGYTF
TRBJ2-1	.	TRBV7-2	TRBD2	TGTGCCAGCAGCTCATCCGGGACTAGTTCTGAGCAGTTCTTC	CASSSSGTSSEQFF
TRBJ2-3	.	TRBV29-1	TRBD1	TGCAGCGTGGACAGGGGGTTTAGCACAGATACGCAGTATTTT	CSVDRGFSTDTQYF
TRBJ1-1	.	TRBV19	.	TGTGCCAGTAGTCTGACGGGAGGCTCGGGCACTGAAGCTTTCTTT	CASSLTGGSGTEAFF
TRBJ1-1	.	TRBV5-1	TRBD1	TGCGCCAGCAGCGCGACAGGGGTGAGCACTGAAGCTTTCTTT	CASSATGVSTEAFF
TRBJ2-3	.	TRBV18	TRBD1	TGTGCCAGCTCACCCTTTAAGGGGACAGGGGGCGCAGATACGCAGTATTTT	CASSPFKGTGGADTQYF
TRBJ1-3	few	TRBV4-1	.	TGCGCCAGCAGCCAAGAACAGACATCTTCTGGAAACACCATATATTTT	CASSQEQTSSGNTIYF
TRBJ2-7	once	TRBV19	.	TGTGCCAGTAGTGGGGCCACAGGATACGAGCAGTACTTC	CASSGATGYEQYF
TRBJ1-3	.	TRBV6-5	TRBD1	TGTGCCAGCAGTTATGAAGGGGGCTTTGGTGGAAACACCATATATTTT	CASSYEGGFGGNTIYF
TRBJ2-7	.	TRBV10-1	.	TGCGCCAGCGCACGACGGGGGTCCCCTAACTACGAGCAGTACTTC	CASARRGSPNYEQYF
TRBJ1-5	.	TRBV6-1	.	TGTGCCAGCAGTGAGTCCGGGGGGGGCAATCAGCCCCAGCATTTT	CASSESGGGNQPQHF